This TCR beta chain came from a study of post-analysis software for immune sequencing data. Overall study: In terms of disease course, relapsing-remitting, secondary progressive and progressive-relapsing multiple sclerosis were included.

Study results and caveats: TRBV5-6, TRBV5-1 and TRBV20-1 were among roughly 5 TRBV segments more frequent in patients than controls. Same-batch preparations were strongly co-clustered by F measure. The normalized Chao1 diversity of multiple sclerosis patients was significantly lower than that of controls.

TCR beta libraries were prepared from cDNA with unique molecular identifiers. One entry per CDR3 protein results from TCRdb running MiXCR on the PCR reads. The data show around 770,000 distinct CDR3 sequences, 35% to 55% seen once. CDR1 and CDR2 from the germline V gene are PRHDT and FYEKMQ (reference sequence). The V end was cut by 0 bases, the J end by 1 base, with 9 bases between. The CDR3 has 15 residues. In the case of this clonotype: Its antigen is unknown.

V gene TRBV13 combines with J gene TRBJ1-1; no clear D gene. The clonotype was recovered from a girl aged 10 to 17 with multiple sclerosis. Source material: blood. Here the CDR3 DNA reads TGTGCCAGCAGCTTAGGCAGGCCACGGAACACTGAAGCTTTCTTT. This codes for CASSLGRPRNTEAFF.